These 25 T cell receptor beta chains originate from one sample sequenced in a study of control samples from healthy donors and cancer patients. Here immunoSEQ multiplex PCR was the method, and the copy in TCRdb shows in-frame clones only, minus some. The data show about 160,000 clones, with about 93% seen just once and 0.68% held by the top ten. Sample: blood. These receptors all stem from a woman aged 25 to 45 in good health.

The rearrangement uses TRBV7-9 and TRBJ2-2; perhaps TRBD2 as D (5 bases). The germline gives CDR1 SEHNR, CDR2 FQNEAQ (reference sequence). This CDR3 is 15 amino acids long. Trimming left V 8 bases short and J 1 base short, with 14 bases between. The CDR3 region is CASFRPAENTGELFF. The CDR3 DNA is TGTGCCAGCTTTCGACCAGCGGAGAACACCGGGGAGCTGTTTTTT.

This chain links TRBV2 with TRBJ1-2, with 8 positions matching TRBD1. This CDR3 contains 13 residues. Germline CDR1 is SNHLY and CDR2 is FYNNEI. The V and J ends lost 5 bases and 3 bases, in that order; junction bases with no gene match: 2. CDR3 loop: CASSQTGDYGYTF. CDR3 DNA: TGTGCCAGCAGTCAGACAGGGGACTATGGCTACACCTTC.

The V call is TRBV9, the J call TRBJ1-3; D not certain. The V end lost 4 bases, the J end lost 4 bases, and 12 bases lay between the germline ends. The germline CDR1 and CDR2 sequences are SGDLS and YYNGEE. The CDR3 is 14 amino acids. The CDR3 reads CASSPYIGGNTIYF. The CDR3, as DNA: TGTGCCAGCAGCCCTTATATAGGCGGAAACACCATATATTTT. Drawing the rest from reference TRBV9 and TRBJ1-3, the complete variable domain is DSGVTQTPKHLITATGQRVTLRCSPRSGDLSVYWYQQSLDQGLQFLIQYYNGEERAKGNILERFSAQQFPDLHSELNLSSLELGDSALYFCASSPYIGGNTIYFGEGSWLTVV.

The rearrangement joins TRBV9 to TRBJ1-3; D possibly corresponds to TRBD1 (6 bases). This CDR3 region has 15 residues. Trimming cost V 4 bases and J 0 bases, with 11 bases left between them. Germline V gene sequence: CDR1 SGDLS, CDR2 YYNGEE. CDR3 in amino acids: CASSQTGSSGNTIYF. Written as DNA, the CDR3 is TGTGCCAGCAGCCAAACAGGGAGCTCTGGAAACACCATATATTTT.

The rearrangement joins TRBV30 to TRBJ1-1; D might be TRBD1 (6 bases). The CDR3 covers 13 residues. The V end was cut by 2 bases, the J end by 2 bases, with 9 bases between. Germline-derived CDR1 and CDR2 are GTSNPN and SVGIG (reference sequence). The CDR3, as DNA: TGTGCCTGGAGTATACAGGGAAACACTGAAGCTTTCTTT. Its protein is CAWSIQGNTEAFF.

The rearrangement links TRBV5-1 to TRBJ1-4; 7 nucleotides align to TRBD1. The CDR3 covers 15 residues. After removal of 4 bases from V and 3 bases from J, the junction contained 6 bases not matched to a gene. CDR1 SGHRS and CDR2 YFSETQ come from the germline V gene. The CDR3 loop reads CASSRSTGSNEKLFF. As DNA, the CDR3 is TGCGCCAGCAGCCGTTCGACAGGGTCTAATGAAAAACTGTTTTTT. The whole variable domain, filled in from reference TRBV5-1 and TRBJ1-4, reads KAGVTQTPRYLIKTRGQQVTLSCSPISGHRSVSWYQQTPGQGLQFLFEYFSETQRNKGNFPGRFSGRQFSNSRSEMNVSTLELGDSALYLCASSRSTGSNEKLFFGSGTQLSVL.

The chain combines TRBV5-4 with TRBJ2-2; 8 positions match TRBD2. The CDR3 spans 17 residues. V gave up 0 bases and J gave up 0 bases; unmatched junction bases: 4. From germline, CDR1 is SGHNT and CDR2 YYREEE (reference sequence). The CDR3 spells CASSLALSGTNTGELFF. CDR3 nucleotide sequence: TGTGCCAGCAGCTTGGCCCTTAGCGGGACGAACACCGGGGAGCTGTTTTTT.

This chain links TRBV7-2 with TRBJ2-7; no firm D call. V was shortened by 2 bases and J by 5 bases, with 13 bases between the two germline ends. Germline V gives CDR1 SGHTA, CDR2 FQGNSA. The CDR3 sequence is 14 residues long. CDR3 sequence (DNA): TGTGCCAGCAGCTTATCCCCAGGCAACAACGAGCAGTACTTC. Residues: CASSLSPGNNEQYF.

The gene calls are TRBV2 and TRBJ2-3; no reliable D call. Per germline, CDR1 SNHLY and CDR2 FYNNEI. Trimming pared 4 bases from V and 7 bases from J, leaving 9 bases between. This CDR3 region has 12 residues. The CDR3 sequence is CASSVLRNTQYF. CDR3 DNA: TGTGCCAGCAGTGTCTTGAGAAATACGCAGTATTTT. Full variable domain (rest looked up from reference TRBV2 and TRBJ2-3): EPEVTQTPSHQVTQMGQEVILRCVPISNHLYFYWYRQILGQKVEFLVSFYNNEISEKSEIFDDQFSVERPDGSNFTLKIRSTKLEDSAMYFCASSVLRNTQYFGPGTRLTVL.

The chain has TRBV30 and TRBJ1-2, with D tentatively TRBD1 (5 bases). Germline assignment: CDR1 GTSNPN and CDR2 SVGIG (reference sequence). Between the trimmed V and J ends, which lost 1 base and 6 bases, there was a span of 6 bases. This CDR3 has 11 amino acids. This chain's CDR3 is CAWSGGDGYTF. CDR3 DNA sequence: TGTGCCTGGAGTGGAGGGGATGGCTACACCTTC.

The CDR3 region is CASSIVGTGNEQFF. CDR3 sequence (DNA): TGTGCCAGTAGTATAGTTGGGACGGGGAATGAGCAGTTCTTC. The genes are TRBV19 and TRBJ2-1; D possibly uses TRBD1 or TRBD2 (5 bases each). CDR3 length: 14 residues. Germline V gives CDR1 LNHDA, CDR2 SQIVND (reference sequence). Trimming stripped 1 base from V and 7 bases from J, with 11 bases between.

V gene TRBV3-1 (or the pseudogene TRBV3-2) combines with J gene TRBJ2-1, with TRBD2 identical over 8 bases. Germline values: CDR1 LGHDT, CDR2 YNNKEL (reference sequence). The junction had 6 bases not matched to a gene; V was cut back by 3 bases and J by 5 bases. The CDR3 loop spans 15 amino acids. CDR3 DNA: TGTGCCAGCAGCCAGTGGCTAGCGGGCGACAATGAGCAGTTCTTC. As protein: CASSQWLAGDNEQFF.

In nucleotides, the CDR3 is TGTGCCAGCAGCCCCGCGGGACGTGAGCAGTTCTTC. Translated, it gives CASSPAGREQFF. The chain couples TRBV11-1 to TRBJ2-1, with D maybe TRBD2 (6 bases). The germline V gene has CDR1 SGHAT and CDR2 FQDESV (reference sequence). V dropped 5 bases and J dropped 9 bases, with 11 bases sitting between them. CDR3 length equals 12 residues.

The genes are TRBV18 and TRBJ2-1; 9 bases map to TRBD2. Germline loops: CDR1 KGHSH, CDR2 LQKENI. The CDR3 loop spans 15 amino acids. With 3 bases clipped from V and 4 bases from J, the junction kept 4 bases outside the gene matches. This chain's CDR3 is CASSPTSGKYNEQFF. CDR3 bases: TGTGCCAGCTCACCGACTAGCGGAAAATACAATGAGCAGTTCTTC.

The chain recombines TRBV14 with TRBJ1-4; D remains unclear. Looked up from germline, CDR1 is SGHDN and CDR2 is FVKESK. The CDR3 length is 15 residues. Trimming removed 4 bases at V and 8 bases at J, with 17 bases between. CDR3 sequence: CASSPRASAREKLFF. In nucleotides, the CDR3 is TGTGCCAGCAGCCCACGGGCCTCAGCACGGGAAAAACTGTTTTTT. The complete variable domain, with remaining parts taken from reference TRBV14 and TRBJ1-4, reads EAGVTQFPSHSVIEKGQTVTLRCDPISGHDNLYWYRRVMGKEIKFLLHFVKESKQDESGMPNNRFLAERTGGTYSTLKVQPAELEDSGVYFCASSPRASAREKLFFGSGTQLSVL.

The rearrangement links TRBV28 to TRBJ1-5; D uncertain. The CDR3 sequence is 13 residues long. CDR1 is MDHEN, CDR2 SYDVKM, per germline. V dropped 3 bases and J dropped 3 bases, with 6 bases sitting between them. The CDR3 spells CASSLTPNQPQHF. DNA of the CDR3: TGTGCCAGCAGTTTGACTCCCAATCAGCCCCAGCATTTT.

The V and J genes are TRBV28 and TRBJ1-3; D remains ambiguous. The CDR3 is 16 residues long. The V and J ends lost 4 bases and 0 bases respectively, with 13 bases between them. Looked up from germline, CDR1 is MDHEN and CDR2 is SYDVKM. This CDR3 reads CASSSLKRGSGNTIYF. Here the CDR3 DNA reads TGTGCCAGCAGTTCCCTTAAGCGGGGCTCTGGAAACACCATATATTTT.

This sequence joins TRBV18 and TRBJ2-7; tentatively, D is TRBD2 (7 bases). Germline V gene data show CDR1 as KGHSH and CDR2 as LQKENI. This CDR3 region has 16 residues. Trimming took 6 bases from V and 1 from J, leaving 19 bases between them. For the CDR3, the DNA is TGTGCCAGCTCCGCCATGGGGGGGGCCTCTTCCTACGAGCAGTACTTC. It is translated as CASSAMGGASSYEQYF.

V is TRBV10-2 and J is TRBJ2-7; D gene ambiguous. The germline V gene has CDR1 WSHSY and CDR2 SAAADI. Trimming stripped 4 bases from V and 6 bases from J, with 7 bases between. The CDR3 has 11 amino acids. CDR3 sequence (DNA): TGCGCCAGCAGTGCCCCCGGCGAGCAGTACTTC. It translates to CASSAPGEQYF.

The rearrangement joins TRBV3-1 (or the pseudogene TRBV3-2) to TRBJ2-7; D possibly corresponds to TRBD2 (6 bases). The CDR3 is 14 amino acids. The germline V gene encodes CDR1 LGHDT and CDR2 YNNKEL (reference sequence). With 4 bases removed from V and 5 bases from J, the gap between germline ends came to 15 bases. CDR3 nucleotide sequence: TGTGCCAGCAGCCCGTTAGGAGGGTACGACGAGCAGTACTTC. Amino acids: CASSPLGGYDEQYF.

This rearrangement joins TRBV30 to TRBJ1-1; 9 nucleotides agree with TRBD1. J was trimmed by 2 bases and V by 3 bases; bases with no gene match: 7. This CDR3 region has 15 residues. Germline values: CDR1 GTSNPN, CDR2 SVGIG (reference sequence). The DNA for the CDR3 is TGTGCCTGGAGCAGGGGACAGGGAGGCAACACTGAAGCTTTCTTT. Protein: CAWSRGQGGNTEAFF.

This chain joins TRBV4-1 and TRBJ2-2, with 11 bases matching TRBD2. The CDR3 totals 16 residues. Germline CDR1 reads MGHRA; CDR2 reads YSYEKL. The V and J ends lost 0 bases and 5 bases, in that order; junction bases with no gene match: 2. Here the CDR3 reads CASSQELAGVTGELFF. CDR3 in DNA: TGCGCCAGCAGCCAAGAACTAGCGGGAGTAACCGGGGAGCTGTTTTTT.

This rearrangement joins TRBV6-5 to TRBJ1-6; D unresolved. The length of the CDR3 is 12 residues. CDR1 is MNHEY and CDR2 is SVGAGI in the germline V gene. The V end lost 2 bases, the J end lost 8 bases, and 4 bases lay between the germline ends. The CDR3 DNA reads as TGTGCCAGCAGTTACAGAGATTCACCCCTCCACTTT. Its protein product is CASSYRDSPLHF.

The rearrangement links TRBV7-9 to TRBJ1-2; a possible D gene is TRBD1 (5 bases). The V gene's germline CDR1 is SEHNR and CDR2 FQNEAQ (reference sequence). The CDR3 contains 14 residues. V lost 0 bases to trimming and J lost 5 bases, with 10 bases between them. The chain's CDR3 is CASSLARQGYGYTF. CDR3 nucleotides: TGTGCCAGCAGCTTAGCGCGTCAGGGATATGGCTACACCTTC.

The rearrangement joins TRBV19 to TRBJ1-5; 10 bases are a match to TRBD1. V lost 3 bases to trimming and J lost 3 bases; unmatched junction nucleotides: 11. In germline, CDR1 is LNHDA, CDR2 SQIVND (reference sequence). The CDR3 runs to 18 residues. The CDR3 reads CASSIPGQGRPLNQPQHF. In DNA form, the CDR3 reads TGTGCCAGTAGTATTCCGGGACAGGGGCGCCCCCTCAATCAGCCCCAGCATTTT.